These 13 T cell receptor beta chains originate from one sample sequenced in a study of molecular identifiers for immune sequencing clone quantification. Using its own MiXCR run on the PCR reads, TCRdb lists one record per CDR3 protein. The sample has around 460,000 distinct CDR3 sequences; 20% to 25% are singletons. Material: naive CD8+ T cells from blood, with Jurkat cell RNA spiked in. Indicated subset: FACS-sorted CD8+CD4-CCR7+CD45RA+ naive T cells. These receptors all come from a human donor in good health. Some libraries in this study had Jurkat cell RNA spiked in.

The gene calls are TRBV2 and TRBJ2-5, with 10 nucleotides matching TRBD1. V gave up 10 bases and J gave up 2 bases; unmatched junction bases: 4. The CDR3 is made up of 13 amino acids. The V gene's germline CDR1 is SNHLY and CDR2 FYNNEI. The CDR3 spells CAKEGQGQETQYF. The DNA for the CDR3 is TGTGCCAAGGAGGGACAGGGGCAAGAGACCCAGTACTTC.

This chain uses TRBV12-3 or TRBV12-4 with TRBJ1-4, with D uncertain. The CDR3 is made up of 15 amino acids. The germline V and J ends were trimmed by 6 bases and 0 bases, with 11 bases remaining between them. The CDR3 sequence: CASRGRNTTNEKLFF. CDR3 DNA sequence: TGTGCCAGCAGGGGAAGGAATACAACTAATGAAAAACTGTTTTTT.

The table lists this clonotype with many counts. The chain carries TRBV3-1 and TRBJ2-5, with TRBD1 matching 7 bases. The CDR3 totals 14 residues. Germline V gene lookup returns CDR1 LGHDT and CDR2 YNNKEL (reference sequence). J lost 3 bases, V lost 3 bases, and 4 bases had no gene match. Written as DNA, the CDR3 is TGTGCCAGCAGCCACACAGGGGTCGAAGAGACCCAGTACTTC. Protein product: CASSHTGVEETQYF.

The chain joins TRBV7-9 to TRBJ2-5; maybe TRBD2 (5 bases). Germline CDR1 reads SEHNR; CDR2 reads FQNEAQ (reference sequence). Trimming stripped 5 bases from V and 4 bases from J, with 23 bases between. The CDR3 has 17 amino acids. The CDR3 region has the DNA TGTGCCAGCAGCGGCGTGCGAGGGAGAGATGAGGGAGAGACCCAGTACTTC. Translation: CASSGVRGRDEGETQYF.

The chain carries TRBV7-6 and TRBJ1-1, with 8 bases fitting TRBD1. Germline trimming cut 5 bases from V and 3 bases from J; bases unmatched to any gene: 8. CDR1 is SGHVS and CDR2 is FNYEAQ in the germline V gene. The CDR3 runs to 15 residues. The CDR3 sequence is CASSPQTGVDTEAFF. The CDR3 DNA is TGTGCCAGCAGCCCTCAGACAGGGGTGGACACTGAAGCTTTCTTT.

This clonotype was observed a few times. J is TRBJ2-2 and V is TRBV20-1, with 9 bases aligning to TRBD1. CDR3 size: 14 residues. From germline, CDR1 is DFQATT and CDR2 SNEGSKA (reference sequence). The V gene end was trimmed by 3 bases and the J gene end by 6 bases; junction bases not matched to a gene: 5. The CDR3 bases are TGCAGTGCTAGGGAACAGGGGGCCTCCGGGGAGCTGTTTTTT. Translating it yields CSAREQGASGELFF.

This clonotype came up many times. V is TRBV4-1 and J is TRBJ2-5; 8 bases agree with TRBD1. The CDR3 covers 16 residues. Germline loops: CDR1 MGHRA, CDR2 YSYEKL. Trimming removed 1 base from V and 5 bases from J; junction bases left unmatched: 9. The CDR3 region is CASSQGPGGLFETQYF. The CDR3 DNA reads TGCGCCAGCAGCCAAGGGCCAGGGGGCCTTTTTGAGACCCAGTACTTC.

The table lists this clonotype with many counts. The rearrangement uses TRBV30 and TRBJ2-7; D uncertain. Germline V gene data show CDR1 as GTSNPN and CDR2 as SVGIG (reference sequence). This CDR3 is built from 13 residues. The V end was cut by 4 bases, the J end by 0 bases, with 10 bases between. The CDR3 sequence is CAWTGVTSYEQYF. CDR3 sequence (DNA): TGTGCCTGGACTGGAGTTACCTCCTACGAGCAGTACTTC. The full variable domain, in which reference TRBV30 and TRBJ2-7 provide the parts outside the CDR3, is SQTIHQWPATLVQPVGSPLSLECTVEGTSNPNLYWYRQAAGRGLQLLFYSVGIGQISSEVPQNLSASRPQDRQFILSSKKLLLSDSGFYLCAWTGVTSYEQYFGPGTRLTVT.

The V gene is TRBV4-1, the J gene TRBJ2-2; 8 positions match TRBD1. The CDR3 consists of 13 residues. Germline V gives CDR1 MGHRA, CDR2 YSYEKL. V lost 6 bases, J lost 6 bases, and 3 bases stayed unmatched. CDR3: CASRDRAPGELFF. The CDR3 DNA reads TGCGCCAGCAGGGACAGGGCTCCCGGGGAGCTGTTTTTT.

Only a few counts were recorded for this clonotype. This chain links TRBV3-1 with TRBJ2-7; D is ambiguous. V lost 1 base and J lost 3, with 7 bases in between. This CDR3 region has 13 residues. Germline V CDR1 and CDR2: LGHDT, YNNKEL (reference sequence). CDR3 residues: CASSQGLFYEQYF. CDR3 coding DNA: TGTGCCAGCAGCCAAGGGTTATTCTACGAGCAGTACTTC.

V is TRBV5-1 and J is TRBJ2-7; 11 nucleotides align to TRBD2. The CDR3 length is 16 residues. Looked up from germline, CDR1 is SGHRS and CDR2 is YFSETQ. The junction had 7 bases not matched to a gene; V was cut back by 1 base and J by 4 bases. The CDR3 reads CASSLTPGLAVYEQYF. In nucleotides, the CDR3 is TGCGCCAGCAGCTTGACTCCGGGACTAGCGGTTTACGAGCAGTACTTC. Combining the CDR3 with reference TRBV5-1 and TRBJ2-7 gives the whole variable domain KAGVTQTPRYLIKTRGQQVTLSCSPISGHRSVSWYQQTPGQGLQFLFEYFSETQRNKGNFPGRFSGRQFSNSRSEMNVSTLELGDSALYLCASSLTPGLAVYEQYFGPGTRLTVT.

This clonotype was picked up many times. The chain recombines TRBV6-5 with TRBJ2-6; D is unclear. The CDR3 sequence is 18 residues long. V lost 0 bases, J lost 2 bases, and 14 bases lay in between. Germline loops: CDR1 MNHEY, CDR2 SVGAGI. This CDR3 reads CASSYSSPPGPGANVLTF. The CDR3 nucleotides are TGTGCCAGCAGTTACTCGTCCCCCCCAGGTCCTGGGGCCAACGTCCTGACTTTC.

For this clonotype: A much bigger clone sits one base away, suggesting this may be a read error. The DNA is omitted, as the CDR3 cannot be located on it reliably, and the CDR3 follows TCRdb's listing. J is TRBJ2-3 and V is TRBV7-8; TRBD1 is the table's D call, not checked against the DNA. The CDR3 has 16 amino acids, counting both end residues. Germline V CDR1 and CDR2: SGHVS, FQNEAQ. The CDR3 is CASSPPWGGGTDTRYF.